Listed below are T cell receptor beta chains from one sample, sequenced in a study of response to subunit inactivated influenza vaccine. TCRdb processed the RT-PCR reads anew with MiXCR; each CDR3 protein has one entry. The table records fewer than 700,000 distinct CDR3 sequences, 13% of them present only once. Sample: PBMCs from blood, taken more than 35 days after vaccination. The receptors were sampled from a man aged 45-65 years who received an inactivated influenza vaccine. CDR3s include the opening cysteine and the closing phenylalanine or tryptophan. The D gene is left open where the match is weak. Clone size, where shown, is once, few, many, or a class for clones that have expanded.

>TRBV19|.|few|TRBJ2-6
TGTGCCAGTAGTATAGTCGGGGGAACCGGGGCCAACGTCCTGACTTTC
CASSIVGGTGANVLTF
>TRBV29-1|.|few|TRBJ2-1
TGCAGCGTTGCCGCGCTGCTGTCCCCCGGCCAGTTCTTC
CSVAALLSPGQFF
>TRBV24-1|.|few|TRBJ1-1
TGTGCCACCAAGGCCCGAGGAGACACTGAAGCTTTCTTT
CATKARGDTEAFF
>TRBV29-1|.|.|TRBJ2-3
TGCAGCGCTACCATCTATACGCAGTATTTT
CSATIYTQYF
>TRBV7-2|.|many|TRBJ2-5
TGTGCCAGCAGCTTAGAAGTGGCCCAAGAGACCCAGTACTTC
CASSLEVAQETQYF
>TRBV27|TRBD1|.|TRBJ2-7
TGTGCCAGCAGTTCATACCCCGGACAGGGCTACTACGAGCAGTACTTC
CASSSYPGQGYYEQYF
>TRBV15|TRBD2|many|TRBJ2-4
TGTGCCACCAGCAGAGATGGGCTAGCGGGAGAAGCTAGCATTCAGTACTTC
CATSRDGLAGEASIQYF
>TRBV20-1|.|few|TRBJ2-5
TGCAGTGCTAGATCCCGGCGTGTGTGGGAGACCCAGTACTTC
CSARSRRVWETQYF
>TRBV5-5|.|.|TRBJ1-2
TGTGCCAGCAGCGGCTTACGGGGGAGGAATTATGGCTACACCTTC
CASSGLRGRNYGYTF
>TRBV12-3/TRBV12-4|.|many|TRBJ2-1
TGTGCCAGCAGTTTACAGGGGCGGAATGAGCAGTTCTTC
CASSLQGRNEQFF
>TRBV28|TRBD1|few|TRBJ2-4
TGTGCCAGCAGTTCCGGACAGGGGAAAAACATTCAGTACTTC
CASSSGQGKNIQYF
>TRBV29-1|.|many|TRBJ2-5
TGCAGCGTTCGGCGCGGACACCAAGAGACCCAGTACTTC
CSVRRGHQETQYF
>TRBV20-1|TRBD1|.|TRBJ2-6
TGCAGTGCCTGGAGGACAGGGGGGTCTGGGGCCAACGTCCTGACTTTC
CSAWRTGGSGANVLTF
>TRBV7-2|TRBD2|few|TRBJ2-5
TGTGCCAGCAGCTTAACTAGCGGGAGTTGGGAGACCCAGTACTTC
CASSLTSGSWETQYF
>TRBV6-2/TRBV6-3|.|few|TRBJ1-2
TGTGCTACGGGGGGCACCTATGGCTACACCTTC
CATGGTYGYTF
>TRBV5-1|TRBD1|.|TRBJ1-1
TGCGCCAGCAGCTCTGGACAGGGATTCACTGAAGCTTTCTTT
CASSSGQGFTEAFF
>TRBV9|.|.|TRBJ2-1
TGTGCCAGCAGCGTCCGGGACACGAACTACAATGAGCAGTTCTTC
CASSVRDTNYNEQFF
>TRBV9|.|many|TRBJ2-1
TGTGCCAGCAGCGTGGGCGGGCCCTACAATGAGCAGTTCTTC
CASSVGGPYNEQFF
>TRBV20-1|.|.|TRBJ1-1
TGCAGTGCTAGGGATTTGAGGAAGAACACTGAAGCTTTCTTT
CSARDLRKNTEAFF
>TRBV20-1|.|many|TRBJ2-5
TGCAGTGCTATATTCCCGGCGGCCCAGTACTTC
CSAIFPAAQYF
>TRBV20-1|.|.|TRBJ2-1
TGCAGTGCTAGAGATCTAACTACCTACAATGAGCAGTTCTTC
CSARDLTTYNEQFF
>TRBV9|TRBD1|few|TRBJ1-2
TGTGCCAGCAAACGGACAGGCCCCTATGGCTACACCTTC
CASKRTGPYGYTF
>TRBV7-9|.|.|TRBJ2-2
TGTGCCAGCAGCTTTCCAGGGCTTACCGGGGAGCTGTTTTTT
CASSFPGLTGELFF
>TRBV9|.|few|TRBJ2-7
TGTGCCAGCAGCGTAGGTGGGAAGGACGAGCAGTACTTC
CASSVGGKDEQYF
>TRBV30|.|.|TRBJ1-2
TGTGCCTGGAGTGTATGGGGTGTCGACGGCTACACCTTC
CAWSVWGVDGYTF
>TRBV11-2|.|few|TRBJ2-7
TGTGCCAGCAGCTTAGTCAACCGGTACGAGCAGTACTTC
CASSLVNRYEQYF
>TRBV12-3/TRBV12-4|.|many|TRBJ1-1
TGTGCCAGCAGGGCCGGGAGCCAAAACACTGAAGCTTTCTTT
CASRAGSQNTEAFF
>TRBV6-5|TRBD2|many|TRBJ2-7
TGTGCCAGCAGTTTAACTAGCGGGAGGGCCTCCGAGCAGTACTTC
CASSLTSGRASEQYF
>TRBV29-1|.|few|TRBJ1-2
TGCAGCGTTGTGTACCAGGGCGGGAATGGCTACACCTTC
CSVVYQGGNGYTF
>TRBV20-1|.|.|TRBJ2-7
TGCAGTGCTCTCTGGGGGGCCGGAGAGCAGTACTTC
CSALWGAGEQYF
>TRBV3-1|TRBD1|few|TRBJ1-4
TGTGCCAGCAGCCGATCCCGGACAGGGATCTATGAAAAACTGTTTTTT
CASSRSRTGIYEKLFF
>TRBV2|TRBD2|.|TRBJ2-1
TGTGCCAGCAGGGAGCGGGGGGACAATGAGCAGTTCTTC
CASRERGDNEQFF
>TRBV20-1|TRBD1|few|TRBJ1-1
TGCAGTGCAAAGACAGGGGGGAACACTGAAGCTTTCTTT
CSAKTGGNTEAFF
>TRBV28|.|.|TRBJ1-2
TGTGCCAGCAGCCTAACGGAGAAGGGGTTTCGTGGCTACACCTTC
CASSLTEKGFRGYTF
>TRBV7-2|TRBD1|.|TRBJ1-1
TGTGCCAGCAGCTGGACAGGGGGTCATATGAACACTGAAGCTTTCTTT
CASSWTGGHMNTEAFF
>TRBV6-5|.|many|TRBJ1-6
TGTGCCAGCAGTTACGCCAGGGGCTATAATTCACCCCTCCACTTT
CASSYARGYNSPLHF
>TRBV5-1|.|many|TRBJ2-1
TGCGCCAGCAGCTTGGCTTGGGACCCCAGCTCCTACAATGAGCAGTTCTTC
CASSLAWDPSSYNEQFF
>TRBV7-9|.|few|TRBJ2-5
TGTGCCAGCACCGGCGGGGTGGGAGAGACCCAGTACTTC
CASTGGVGETQYF
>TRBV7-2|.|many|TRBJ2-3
TGTGCCAGCAGCTTGGGGCTAGTGCATACGCAGTATTTT
CASSLGLVHTQYF
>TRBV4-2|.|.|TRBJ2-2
TGTGCCAGCAGCCAAGTGGAGGTGGTATTGGTTATCGACGGGGAGCTGTTTTTT
CASSQVEVVLVIDGELFF
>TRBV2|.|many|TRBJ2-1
TGTGCCAGCAGTTTCGACGGTGAGCAGTTCTTC
CASSFDGEQFF
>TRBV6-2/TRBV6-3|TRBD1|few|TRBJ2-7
TGTGCCAGCAGTTACTTGACAGGGAACCTCTACGAGCAGTACTTC
CASSYLTGNLYEQYF
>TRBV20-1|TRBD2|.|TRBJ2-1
TGCAGTGCTAGAGACCCTAGCGGGGGGCAAAGTTACAATGAGCAGTTCTTC
CSARDPSGGQSYNEQFF